The clone carrying this T cell receptor (beta chain) appeared many times. The target antigen is unknown. This specimen belongs to a study of T-cell memory formation after mild COVID-19. TCRdb redid the calling of the 5' RACE reads with MiXCR, one entry per CDR3 protein. The sample lists about 27,000 distinct CDR3 sequences, just under 7.5% occurring once. Whole-study results and caveats: Pre-infection memory carried some responding clones, suggesting that cross-reactive memory joined. Clones shrinking from day 15 to 85 showed even CD4/CD8 mixes; later expanders tilted CD4+.

CDR3 length: 13 residues. The V gene end was trimmed by 5 bases and the J gene end by 5 bases; junction bases not matched to a gene: 3. Germline-derived CDR1 and CDR2 are MGHDK and SYGVNS. J is TRBJ2-7 and V is TRBV25-1, with TRBD2 matching over 10 bases. Sequenced: PBMCs or a T cell subset sorted from them (not recorded which). This TCR was sampled from an adult woman who had mild COVID-19 (a few samples of this study predate the infection). Cell type and time point are not known. The DNA for the CDR3 is TGTGCCAGCAGTAGCGGGGGGGCCCACGAGCAGTACTTC. Translating gives CASSSGGAHEQYF.